These 19 T cell receptor beta chains share one sample of origin, sequenced in a study of shared clonotypes between healthy human individuals. The repertoire was sequenced with immunoSEQ multiplex PCR; TCRdb's copy has only in-frame clones and lacks some. The table lists about 1 million clones, about 70% of them singletons. The sequencing input was memory CD4+ T cells sorted from blood. Subset indicated: CD45RA-negative fraction. Every receptor here comes from a young man in good health.

This chain links TRBV11-2 with TRBJ2-1; no definite D call. The germline V and J ends were trimmed by 4 bases and 0 bases, with 7 bases remaining between them. The germline V gene has CDR1 SGHAT and CDR2 FQNNGV. This CDR3 is built from 14 residues. CDR3 sequence reads: CASSSLVSYNEQFF. The CDR3 DNA is TGTGCCAGCAGCTCGCTTGTCTCCTACAATGAGCAGTTCTTC.

V is TRBV5-5 and J is TRBJ2-5, with D perhaps matching TRBD1 or TRBD2 (5 bases each). The end of the DNA is better explained by TRBJ2-7, so the J call may be wrong. The CDR3 consists of 15 residues. CDR1 is SGHKS and CDR2 is YYEKEE in the germline V gene (reference sequence). In DNA, the CDR3 is TGTGCCAGCAGCTTGGAATGGGGGAGCTCCTACGAGCAGTACTTC. Translation: CASSLEWGSSYEQYF.

The V call is TRBV11-2, the J call TRBJ1-1, with a possible D match to TRBD1 (5 bases). Germline V gene data show CDR1 as SGHAT and CDR2 as FQNNGV. V shed 5 bases and J shed 5 bases, with 15 bases lying between them. CDR3 length equals 14 residues. CDR3: CASSLAGFGTEAFF. The CDR3 nucleotides read TGTGCCAGCAGCCTGGCAGGGTTTGGGACTGAAGCTTTCTTT.

V gene TRBV2 combines with J gene TRBJ2-3; D perhaps matches TRBD1 (6 bases). The CDR3 totals 15 residues. Between the trimmed V and J ends, which lost 6 bases and 5 bases, there was a span of 18 bases. Looked up from germline, CDR1 is SNHLY and CDR2 is FYNNEI. CDR3 DNA: TGTGCCAGCAGCGTCCGTGCAGGGGCTGGAGATACGCAGTATTTT. Amino acid sequence: CASSVRAGAGDTQYF.

V usage is TRBV2 and J usage is TRBJ2-6; D call uncertain. Germline CDR1 reads SNHLY; CDR2 reads FYNNEI. V shed 6 bases and J shed 0 bases, with 6 bases lying between them. CDR3 length: 14 residues. This chain's CDR3 is CASRGSSGANVLTF. The CDR3 DNA reads as TGTGCCAGCAGGGGAAGCTCTGGGGCCAACGTCCTGACTTTC.

The chain carries TRBV10-3 and TRBJ2-1; 7 bases match TRBD1. Trimming at V came to 6 bases and at J to 7 bases, leaving 6 bases not matched to a gene. The CDR3 runs 13 residues. The germline CDR1 and CDR2 sequences are ENHRY and SYGVKD. CDR3 loop: CAISLDRANEQFF. CDR3 nucleotides: TGTGCCATCAGCTTAGACAGGGCGAATGAGCAGTTCTTC.

This clone has only a few counts. The chain combines TRBV29-1 with TRBJ1-5; D is possibly TRBD1 (6 bases). Trimming cost V 5 bases and J 4 bases, with 9 bases left between them. The CDR3 extends over 12 amino acids. Germline CDR1 is SQVTM and CDR2 is ANQGSEA. Written as DNA, the CDR3 is TGCAGCGTTCGACAGGCAAATCAGCCCCAGCATTTT. It is translated as CSVRQANQPQHF.

The rearrangement links TRBV4-3 to TRBJ2-7; 8 nucleotides agree with TRBD2. The V gene's germline CDR1 is LGHNA and CDR2 YSLEER. The CDR3 sequence is 14 residues long. J was trimmed by 4 bases and V by 1 base; bases with no gene match: 3. The CDR3 DNA reads as TGCGCCAGCAGCCAAGGAGCGGGAGTTTACGAGCAGTACTTC. Amino acid sequence: CASSQGAGVYEQYF.

The chain couples TRBV30 to TRBJ1-3; D is unresolved. The CDR3 has 15 amino acids. Trimming left V 0 bases short and J 4 bases short, with 13 bases between. CDR1 is GTSNPN and CDR2 is SVGIG in the germline V gene (reference sequence). In nucleotides, the CDR3 is TGTGCCTGGAGTGTATCCGGCAGGCGAGGAAACACCATATATTTT. It translates to CAWSVSGRRGNTIYF. Based on the CDR3 plus reference TRBV30 and TRBJ1-3, the full variable domain is SQTIHQWPATLVQPVGSPLSLECTVEGTSNPNLYWYRQAAGRGLQLLFYSVGIGQISSEVPQNLSASRPQDRQFILSSKKLLLSDSGFYLCAWSVSGRRGNTIYFGEGSWLTVV.

The chain recombines TRBV6-5 with TRBJ2-4; 8 nucleotides agree with TRBD1. Germline CDR1 reads MNHEY; CDR2 reads SVGAGI. This CDR3 has 13 residues. The V and J ends lost 8 bases and 6 bases, in that order; junction bases with no gene match: 6. CDR3 bases: TGTGCCAGCGAAAGACAGGGGATAAACATTCAGTACTTC. This sequence encodes CASERQGINIQYF.

Note on this clone: Distinct nucleotide sequences in the sample also encode this CDR3. The rearrangement uses TRBV10-3 and TRBJ1-2; 7 bases match TRBD1. Trimming took 3 bases from V and 7 from J; bases not matched to a gene: 5. Per germline, CDR1 ENHRY and CDR2 SYGVKD. This CDR3 region has 13 residues. In DNA, the CDR3 is TGTGCCATCAGTGAAGACAGGGTAGGTGGCTACACCTTC. The encoded protein is CAISEDRVGGYTF.

The V and J genes are TRBV7-2 and TRBJ2-6; D is undetermined. The V gene's germline CDR1 is SGHTA and CDR2 FQGNSA. The V gene lost 5 bases and the J gene lost 1 base, with 9 bases spanning the gap. The CDR3 consists of 15 residues. This CDR3 reads CASSTPRSGANVLTF. DNA of the CDR3: TGTGCCAGCAGCACTCCCCGGTCTGGGGCCAACGTCCTGACTTTC.

The chain recombines TRBV30 with TRBJ2-5, with D possibly TRBD1 on 6 matching bases. The DNA end favors TRBJ2-7, so the J call may be wrong. The CDR3 totals 12 residues. CDR1 is GTSNPN, CDR2 SVGIG, per germline (reference sequence). The CDR3 loop reads CAWSQQGYEQYF. The CDR3 region has the DNA TGTGCCTGGAGTCAACAGGGTTACGAGCAGTACTTC.

The J gene is TRBJ2-7, the V gene TRBV6-1, with TRBD1 matching over 7 bases. With 3 bases clipped from V and 1 base from J, the junction kept 3 bases outside the gene matches. The CDR3 has 14 amino acids. Looked up from germline, CDR1 is MNHNS and CDR2 is SASEGT. This chain's CDR3 is CASSDQGVSYEQYF. DNA for the CDR3: TGTGCCAGCAGTGACCAGGGGGTATCCTACGAGCAGTACTTC.

The chain carries TRBV13 and TRBJ2-5; the D is unclear. Between the trimmed V and J ends, which lost 0 bases and 5 bases, there was a span of 10 bases. Germline values: CDR1 PRHDT, CDR2 FYEKMQ (reference sequence). The CDR3 has 14 residues. CDR3 DNA sequence: TGTGCCAGCAGCTTAGGCTACTTCAGGGAGACCCAGTACTTC. Protein product: CASSLGYFRETQYF.

This chain uses TRBV9 with TRBJ2-1, with 9 nucleotides matching TRBD2. The V gene's germline CDR1 is SGDLS and CDR2 YYNGEE. V was pared by 5 bases and J by 7 bases, with 22 bases of the junction left unmatched. The CDR3 runs 19 residues. CDR3 residues: CASSRSFGVVSGRRNEQFF. DNA of the CDR3: TGTGCCAGCAGTCGTAGTTTCGGGGTGGTTAGCGGGAGACGGAATGAGCAGTTCTTC.

This rearrangement joins TRBV6-1 to TRBJ2-7; D remains unclear. Deletions cut 2 bases from V and 3 bases from J, with 17 bases between. Germline V gene data show CDR1 as MNHNS and CDR2 as SASEGT. The CDR3 extends over 16 amino acids. Here the CDR3 reads CASSESLAALYYEQYF. The CDR3 region has the DNA TGTGCCAGCAGTGAATCTCTCGCGGCCCTTTACTACGAGCAGTACTTC.

The chain uses TRBV29-1 and TRBJ1-6; 9 bases align to TRBD1. Looked up from germline, CDR1 is SQVTM and CDR2 is ANQGSEA. This CDR3 is 11 amino acids long. V lost 5 bases, J lost 15 bases, and 5 bases stayed unmatched. The CDR3 coding sequence is TGCAGCGTTTGGACAGGGGTCGGCCTCCACTTT. It translates to CSVWTGVGLHF.

V usage is TRBV11-2 and J usage is TRBJ1-1; 8 nucleotides agree with TRBD1. With V trimmed by 3 bases and J by 6 bases, 9 bases remained unmatched. The germline CDR1 and CDR2 sequences are SGHAT and FQNNGV. This CDR3 is 15 amino acids long. The CDR3 region has the DNA TGTGCCAGCAGCTTCGGGGCAGGGGGCGCCTCTGAAGCTTTCTTT. It specifies CASSFGAGGASEAFF. Based on the CDR3 plus reference TRBV11-2 and TRBJ1-1, the full variable domain is EAGVAQSPRYKIIEKRQSVAFWCNPISGHATLYWYQQILGQGPKLLIQFQNNGVVDDSQLPKDRFSAERLKGVDSTLKIQPAKLEDSAVYLCASSFGAGGASEAFFGQGTRLTVV.